The next 27 T cell receptor beta chains were all read from a single sample in a study of CD8 T cells in ankylosing spondylitis. TCRdb reprocessed the 5' RACE reads via MiXCR and lists one record per CDR3 protein. Of roughly 69,000 distinct CDR3 sequences in the sample, under 5.5% were seen once. Sequenced input: blood, either unsorted or a sorted T cell fraction (not recorded which). These receptors were collected from a male donor with ankylosing spondylitis or in good health (not recorded which).

There are many counts of this clonotype. The V and J genes are TRBV29-1 and TRBJ2-2; no firm D call. V gave up 6 bases and J gave up 4 bases, with 15 bases separating them. In germline, CDR1 is SQVTM, CDR2 ANQGSEA. The CDR3 is 14 amino acids. The CDR3 sequence is CSVLGPVGTGELFF. The CDR3, as DNA: TGCAGCGTGCTAGGCCCCGTCGGCACCGGGGAGCTGTTTTTT.

This clonotype came up many times. The rearrangement joins TRBV20-1 to TRBJ1-2; D unresolved. CDR1 is DFQATT, CDR2 SNEGSKA, per germline (reference sequence). This CDR3 contains 11 residues. Trimming cost V 1 base and J 7 bases, with 7 bases left between them. For the CDR3, the DNA is TGCAGTGCTAGAGGGTACATTGGCTACACCTTC. It specifies CSARGYIGYTF.

This clonotype has a count of ten or more. V usage is TRBV4-1 and J usage is TRBJ2-3, with TRBD2 as a possible D gene (5 bases). The CDR3 loop spans 15 amino acids. The germline V gene encodes CDR1 MGHRA and CDR2 YSYEKL. V lost 5 bases to trimming and J lost 5 bases, with 17 bases between them. CDR3 amino acids: CASSEGVVVGDTQYF. As DNA, the CDR3 is TGCGCCAGCAGCGAGGGTGTTGTGGTAGGAGATACGCAGTATTTT.

Many counts were recorded for this clonotype. V and J are TRBV7-3 and TRBJ1-1; weak D call: TRBD1 (5 bases). The V gene's germline CDR1 is SGHTA and CDR2 FQGTGA. Trimming shortened V by 5 bases and J by 3 bases, and 13 bases separated the two germline ends. The CDR3 runs to 14 residues. The CDR3 reads CASSVGTEDTEAFF. CDR3 nucleotide sequence: TGTGCCAGCAGCGTTGGGACTGAGGACACTGAAGCTTTCTTT.

This clonotype was counted between two and nine times. V gene TRBV19 combines with J gene TRBJ1-1; 7 bases map to TRBD1. The germline CDR1 and CDR2 sequences are LNHDA and SQIVND (reference sequence). V lost 6 bases and J lost 0; bases outside the gene matches: 16. This CDR3 comprises 18 residues. This CDR3 reads CASSFLTWTGDMNTEAFF. CDR3 in DNA: TGTGCCAGTAGCTTCCTTACCTGGACAGGAGACATGAACACTGAAGCTTTCTTT.

This clonotype has ten or more counts. V is TRBV20-1 and J is TRBJ2-1, with D perhaps TRBD2 (6 bases). The CDR3 loop spans 14 amino acids. Trimming took off 0 bases at V and 3 bases at J, with 9 bases between the two ends. CDR1 and CDR2 from the germline V gene are DFQATT and SNEGSKA (reference sequence). DNA for the CDR3: TGCAGTGCTAGAGAGAGGGGAGGCTACAATGAGCAGTTCTTC. Protein product: CSARERGGYNEQFF.

In its sample, this clonotype was seen many times. The genes are TRBV12-3 or TRBV12-4 and TRBJ2-1; possible D gene TRBD2, 6 bases. The CDR3 sequence is 15 residues long. V was clipped by 6 bases and J by 3 bases, with 15 bases between them. The CDR3, as DNA: TGTGCCAGCAGCCCCACTGGCGGGAACTACAATGAGCAGTTCTTC. Protein: CASSPTGGNYNEQFF.

The sample holds many counts of this clonotype. This chain connects TRBV7-8 to TRBJ2-7; D may be TRBD1 (6 bases). Trimming cost V 1 base and J 4 bases, with 14 bases left between them. Looked up from germline, CDR1 is SGHVS and CDR2 is FQNEAQ. The CDR3 contains 15 residues. CDR3 nucleotide sequence: TGTGCCAGCAGCTTAGGGACAGCTGATCTATACGAGCAGTACTTC. As protein: CASSLGTADLYEQYF.

The chain recombines TRBV7-9 with TRBJ1-3, with D tentatively TRBD1 (6 bases). This CDR3 region has 15 residues. Germline V lookup: CDR1 SEHNR, CDR2 FQNEAQ (reference sequence). Trimming pared 5 bases from V and 0 bases from J, leaving 11 bases between. The CDR3, as DNA: TGTGCCAGCAGCGCAGCAGGGGTCTCTGGAAACACCATATATTTT. Its protein product is CASSAAGVSGNTIYF.

This clonotype has a count of ten or more. The rearrangement joins TRBV28 to TRBJ2-4; D remains unclear. Deletions cut 7 bases from V and 5 bases from J, with 18 bases between. The CDR3 contains 15 residues. The germline CDR1 and CDR2 sequences are MDHEN and SYDVKM. In nucleotides, the CDR3 is TGTGCCAGCACCGGTGCAAGTTGGGCGGAAAACATTCAGTACTTC. Its protein product is CASTGASWAENIQYF.

Ten or more counts support this clonotype. The V call is TRBV4-1, the J call TRBJ1-1; tentatively, D is TRBD1 (5 bases). The germline V gene encodes CDR1 MGHRA and CDR2 YSYEKL. Trimming left V 3 bases short and J 7 bases short, with 9 bases between. This CDR3 comprises 12 residues. Written as DNA, the CDR3 is TGCGCCAGCAGCCAGAGGGGCTTTGAAGCTTTCTTT. This codes for CASSQRGFEAFF.

This clonotype was observed many times. The chain carries TRBV2 and TRBJ2-2, with unresolved D. Looked up from germline, CDR1 is SNHLY and CDR2 is FYNNEI. V lost 6 bases and J lost 2, with 10 bases in between. The CDR3 covers 14 residues. As DNA, the CDR3 is TGTGCCAGCAGAACGGCCGCAAACACCGGGGAGCTGTTTTTT. Protein product: CASRTAANTGELFF.

This clonotype was seen ten or more times. V and J are TRBV5-1 and TRBJ2-7; D perhaps matches TRBD1 (5 bases). Germline CDR1 reads SGHRS; CDR2 reads YFSETQ. The CDR3 is 15 amino acids. V lost 0 bases and J lost 2, with 12 bases in between. CDR3 sequence (DNA): TGCGCCAGCAGCTTGGGGCCGCAGGGAACCTACGAGCAGTACTTC. This encodes CASSLGPQGTYEQYF. The full variable domain, rest sourced from reference TRBV5-1 and TRBJ2-7, is KAGVTQTPRYLIKTRGQQVTLSCSPISGHRSVSWYQQTPGQGLQFLFEYFSETQRNKGNFPGRFSGRQFSNSRSEMNVSTLELGDSALYLCASSLGPQGTYEQYFGPGTRLTVT.

The table lists this clonotype with many counts. The gene calls are TRBV20-1 and TRBJ2-7; D is ambiguous. Trimming removed 5 bases at V and 0 bases at J, with 11 bases between. The CDR3 has 13 amino acids. Germline V CDR1 and CDR2: DFQATT, SNEGSKA (reference sequence). The CDR3 DNA follows: TGCAGTGCTCGGACGGTGAGCTCCTACGAGCAGTACTTC. Translating it yields CSARTVSSYEQYF.

This clonotype has ten or more counts. Written as DNA, the CDR3 is TGCAGTGCTAGAGTAAGCTCCTACGAGCAGTACTTC. The encoded protein is CSARVSSYEQYF. The chain has TRBV20-1 and TRBJ2-7; D is uncertain. Trimming removed 1 base at V and 0 bases at J, with 4 bases between. CDR3 length equals 12 residues. Germline V gene data show CDR1 as DFQATT and CDR2 as SNEGSKA (reference sequence).

In the case of this clonotype: This could be a read error, since a much larger clone is one nucleotide away. The gene calls are TRBV6-1 and TRBJ1-5; D unresolved. The ends were cut back, 8 bases at V and 2 bases at J, with 7 bases in the middle. Germline values: CDR1 MNHNS, CDR2 SASEGT. The CDR3 runs 12 residues. Here the CDR3 reads CASRHGNQPQHF. As DNA, the CDR3 is TGTGCCAGCCGTCATGGCAATCAGCCCCAGCATTTT.

In its sample, this clonotype was seen many times. The chain is built from TRBV12-3 or TRBV12-4 and TRBJ1-1, with TRBD1 as a possible D gene (6 bases). The CDR3 consists of 11 residues. Trimming removed 11 bases at V and 1 base at J, with 8 bases between. The chain's CDR3 is CADRTNTEAFF. The CDR3 DNA reads TGTGCCGACAGGACGAACACTGAAGCTTTCTTT.

This clonotype showed up many times. This chain uses TRBV18 with TRBJ1-1, with 8 bases identical to TRBD1. The germline CDR1 and CDR2 sequences are KGHSH and LQKENI. The CDR3 contains 13 residues. The junction had 2 bases not matched to a gene; V was cut back by 6 bases and J by 2 bases. CDR3 residues: CASSGQGNTEAFF. The CDR3 coding sequence is TGTGCCAGCTCTGGACAGGGTAACACTGAAGCTTTCTTT. Full variable domain (remainder filled in from reference TRBV18 and TRBJ1-1): NAGVMQNPRHLVRRRGQEARLRCSPMKGHSHVYWYRQLPEEGLKFMVYLQKENIIDESGMPKERFSAEFPKEGPSILRIQQVVRGDSAAYFCASSGQGNTEAFFGQGTRLTVV.

The table lists this clonotype with many counts. The chain uses TRBV5-1 and TRBJ1-1; D is uncertain. This CDR3 spans 14 amino acids. V was cut by 3 bases and J by 1 base, with 10 bases left in between. The germline CDR1 and CDR2 sequences are SGHRS and YFSETQ. CDR3 nucleotides: TGCGCCAGCAGCTCGGACGGCCAGAACACTGAAGCTTTCTTT. It codes for CASSSDGQNTEAFF. Full variable domain (rest looked up from reference TRBV5-1 and TRBJ1-1): KAGVTQTPRYLIKTRGQQVTLSCSPISGHRSVSWYQQTPGQGLQFLFEYFSETQRNKGNFPGRFSGRQFSNSRSEMNVSTLELGDSALYLCASSSDGQNTEAFFGQGTRLTVV.

V usage is TRBV5-1 and J usage is TRBJ2-2; 9 bases fit TRBD2. The CDR3 is made up of 14 amino acids. J was trimmed by 3 bases and V by 5 bases; bases with no gene match: 2. CDR1 and CDR2 (germline): SGHRS, YFSETQ. CDR3 sequence (DNA): TGCGCCAGCAGTAGCGGGGGATACACCGGGGAGCTGTTTTTT. Amino acids: CASSSGGYTGELFF.

This clonotype was observed at least ten times. The chain has TRBV20-1 and TRBJ2-3; TRBD1 matches at 10 bases. V lost 3 bases, J lost 6 bases, and 3 bases stayed unmatched. The CDR3 loop spans 13 amino acids. Germline V gene data show CDR1 as DFQATT and CDR2 as SNEGSKA (reference sequence). The CDR3 is CSASGTGDDTQYF. The CDR3 bases are TGCAGTGCTAGCGGGACAGGGGACGATACGCAGTATTTT.

This clonotype was seen ten or more times. V and J are TRBV7-6 and TRBJ2-1; D call uncertain. Germline assignment: CDR1 SGHVS and CDR2 FNYEAQ. The CDR3 has 9 amino acids. Trimming took off 3 bases at V and 15 bases at J, with 6 bases between the two ends. The CDR3 DNA reads TGTGCCAGCAGCTTGGGTTCGTTCTTC. It codes for CASSLGSFF.

This clonotype was found many times. The V gene is TRBV18, the J gene TRBJ1-5; D not certain. The CDR3 sequence is 13 residues long. The V end was cut by 2 bases, the J end by 4 bases, with 6 bases between. CDR1 and CDR2 from the germline V gene are KGHSH and LQKENI. In DNA form, the CDR3 reads TGTGCCAGCTCACCATCTGGAAATCAGCCCCAGCATTTT. This encodes CASSPSGNQPQHF.

This clonotype has at least ten counts. This chain uses TRBV19 with TRBJ1-5; 12 bases are a match to TRBD1. Germline CDR1 and CDR2: LNHDA and SQIVND (reference sequence). V shed 5 bases, J shed 6 bases, and the junction held 2 bases outside the gene matches. The CDR3 covers 14 residues. The CDR3: CASSRDRGPQPQHF. The DNA for the CDR3 is TGTGCCAGTAGTCGGGACAGGGGGCCTCAGCCCCAGCATTTT.

There are many counts of this clonotype. CDR3: CAWSVRTGWTEAFF. For the CDR3, the DNA is TGTGCCTGGAGTGTACGGACAGGGTGGACTGAAGCTTTCTTT. The V gene is TRBV30, the J gene TRBJ1-1; 8 bases map to TRBD1. CDR1 GTSNPN and CDR2 SVGIG come from the germline V gene (reference sequence). CDR3 length: 14 residues. J lost 5 bases, V lost 0 bases, and 5 bases had no gene match.

This clonotype was recorded at least ten times. This chain links TRBV29-1 with TRBJ2-3; D gene unclear. Trimming took 7 bases from V and 0 from J, leaving 8 bases between them. The CDR3 spans 12 residues. Germline V gives CDR1 SQVTM, CDR2 ANQGSEA. The CDR3 loop is CSDQGSTDTQYF. The CDR3 DNA follows: TGCAGCGACCAAGGAAGCACAGATACGCAGTATTTT.

This clonotype was counted many times. V is TRBV30 and J is TRBJ1-4; D is ambiguous. Germline CDR1 GTSNPN, CDR2 SVGIG (reference sequence). This CDR3 has 12 residues. Trimming took 1 base from V and 5 from J, leaving 5 bases between them. The CDR3 region has the DNA TGTGCCTGGAGTGGGAAAAATGAAAAACTGTTTTTT. Residues: CAWSGKNEKLFF.